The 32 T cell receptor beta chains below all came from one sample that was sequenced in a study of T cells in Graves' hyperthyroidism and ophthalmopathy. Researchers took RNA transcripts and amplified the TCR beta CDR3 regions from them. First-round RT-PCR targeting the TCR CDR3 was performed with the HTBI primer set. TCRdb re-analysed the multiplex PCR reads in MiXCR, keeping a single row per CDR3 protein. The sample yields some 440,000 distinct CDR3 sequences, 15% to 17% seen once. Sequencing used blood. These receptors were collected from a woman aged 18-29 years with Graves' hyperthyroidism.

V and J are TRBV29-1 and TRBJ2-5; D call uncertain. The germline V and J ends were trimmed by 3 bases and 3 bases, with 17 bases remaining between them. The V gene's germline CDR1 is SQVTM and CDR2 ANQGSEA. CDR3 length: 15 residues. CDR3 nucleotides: TGCAGCGTTGATCCCTCCTCTCGCCTGAAAGAGACCCAGTACTTC. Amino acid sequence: CSVDPSSRLKETQYF.

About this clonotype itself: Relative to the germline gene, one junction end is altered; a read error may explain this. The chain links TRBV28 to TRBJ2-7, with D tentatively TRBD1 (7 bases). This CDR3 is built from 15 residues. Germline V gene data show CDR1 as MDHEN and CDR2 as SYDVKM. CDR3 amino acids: CASNLGGGGPYEQYF. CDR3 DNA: TGTGCCAGCAATTTAGGAGGGGGCGGCCCCTACGAGCAGTACTTC.

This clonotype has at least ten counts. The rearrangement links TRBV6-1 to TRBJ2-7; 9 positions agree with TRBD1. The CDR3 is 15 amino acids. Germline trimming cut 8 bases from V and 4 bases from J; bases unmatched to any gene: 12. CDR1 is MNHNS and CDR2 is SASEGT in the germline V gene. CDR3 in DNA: TGTGCCAGCTTAAACCCGGGACAGGGAGGTTACGAGCAGTACTTC. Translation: CASLNPGQGGYEQYF.

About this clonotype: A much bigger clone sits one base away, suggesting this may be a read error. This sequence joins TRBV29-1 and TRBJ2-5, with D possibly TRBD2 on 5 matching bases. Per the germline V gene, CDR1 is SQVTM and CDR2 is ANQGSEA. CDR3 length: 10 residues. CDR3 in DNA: TGCAGAGTTGAGGATGGGAGTAGGTACTTC. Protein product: CRVEDGSRYF.

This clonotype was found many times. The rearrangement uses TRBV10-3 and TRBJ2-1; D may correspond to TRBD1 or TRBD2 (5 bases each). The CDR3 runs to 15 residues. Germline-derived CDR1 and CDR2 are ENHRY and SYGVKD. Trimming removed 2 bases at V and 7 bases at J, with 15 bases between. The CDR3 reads CAISEGRYEGNEQFF. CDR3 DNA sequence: TGTGCCATCAGTGAGGGGCGGTATGAGGGGAATGAGCAGTTCTTC.

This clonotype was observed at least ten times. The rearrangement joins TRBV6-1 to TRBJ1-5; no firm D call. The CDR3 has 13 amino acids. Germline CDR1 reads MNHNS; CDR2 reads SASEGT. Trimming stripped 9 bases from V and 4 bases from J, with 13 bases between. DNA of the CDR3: TGTGCCAGTCTTAAGGGCAGGAATCAGCCCCAGCATTTT. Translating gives CASLKGRNQPQHF.

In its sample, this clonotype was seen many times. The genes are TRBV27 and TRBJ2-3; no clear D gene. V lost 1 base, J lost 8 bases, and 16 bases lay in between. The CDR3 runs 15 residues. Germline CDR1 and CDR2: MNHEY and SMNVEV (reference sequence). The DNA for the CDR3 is TGTGCCAGCAGTTTATTTCTGGATGCAGGTGGTACGCAGTATTTT. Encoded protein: CASSLFLDAGGTQYF.

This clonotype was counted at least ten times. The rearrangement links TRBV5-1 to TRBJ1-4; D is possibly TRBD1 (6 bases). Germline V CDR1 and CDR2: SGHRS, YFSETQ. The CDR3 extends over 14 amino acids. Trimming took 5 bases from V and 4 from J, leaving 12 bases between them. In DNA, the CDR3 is TGCGCCAGCAGTCCAGGGGATAATAATGAAAAACTGTTTTTT. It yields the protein CASSPGDNNEKLFF.

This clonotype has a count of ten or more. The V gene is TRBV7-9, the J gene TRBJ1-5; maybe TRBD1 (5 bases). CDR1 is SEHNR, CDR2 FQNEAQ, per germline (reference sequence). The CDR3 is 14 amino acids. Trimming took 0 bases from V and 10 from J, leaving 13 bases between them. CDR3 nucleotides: TGTGCCAGCAGCTTAGCCACGGTGGGGGATCCCCAGCATTTT. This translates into CASSLATVGDPQHF.

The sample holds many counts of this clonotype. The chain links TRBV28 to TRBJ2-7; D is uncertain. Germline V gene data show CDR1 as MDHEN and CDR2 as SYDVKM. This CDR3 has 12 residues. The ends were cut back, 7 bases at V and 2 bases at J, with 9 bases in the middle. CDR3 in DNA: TGTGCCAGCAAAACACGGGCCTACGAGCAGTACTTC. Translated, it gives CASKTRAYEQYF.

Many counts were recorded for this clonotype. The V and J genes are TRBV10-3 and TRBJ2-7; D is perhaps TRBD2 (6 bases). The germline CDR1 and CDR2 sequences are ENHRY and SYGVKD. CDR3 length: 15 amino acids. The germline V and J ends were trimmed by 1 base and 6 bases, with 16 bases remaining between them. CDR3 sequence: CAISEYVKRRGEQYF. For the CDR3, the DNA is TGTGCCATCAGTGAGTATGTTAAGCGGAGGGGCGAGCAGTACTTC.

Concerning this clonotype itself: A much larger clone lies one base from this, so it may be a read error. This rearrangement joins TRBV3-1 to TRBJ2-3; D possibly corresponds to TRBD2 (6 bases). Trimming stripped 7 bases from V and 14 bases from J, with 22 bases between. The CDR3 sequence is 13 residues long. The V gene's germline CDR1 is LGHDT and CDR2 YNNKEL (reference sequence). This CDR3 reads CASNPGAAGGTYF. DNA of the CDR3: TGTGCCAGCAACCCCGGGGCAGCGGGTGGTACGTATTTT.

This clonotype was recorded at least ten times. The CDR3 protein is CASSLQGRHSGNTIYF. The CDR3 bases are TGCGCCAGCAGCCTCCAGGGACGGCACTCTGGAAACACCATATATTTT. The gene calls are TRBV5-1 and TRBJ1-3; D might be TRBD1 (5 bases). Germline V gene lookup returns CDR1 SGHRS and CDR2 YFSETQ. There are 16 residues in the CDR3. The germline V and J ends were trimmed by 4 bases and 0 bases, with 14 bases remaining between them.

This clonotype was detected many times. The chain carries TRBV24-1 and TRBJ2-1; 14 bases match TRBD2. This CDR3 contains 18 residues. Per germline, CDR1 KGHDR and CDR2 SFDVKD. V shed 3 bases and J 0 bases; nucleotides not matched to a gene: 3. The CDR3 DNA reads TGTGCCACCAGTGATCGAGGGACTAGCGGGAGCTCCTACAATGAGCAGTTCTTC. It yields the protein CATSDRGTSGSSYNEQFF.

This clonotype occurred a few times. The CDR3 region has the DNA TGTGCCAGCAGCCCCCGACCGTACGAGCAGTACTTC. Protein sequence: CASSPRPYEQYF. The chain carries TRBV14 and TRBJ2-7; D call uncertain. Germline V CDR1 and CDR2: SGHDN, FVKESK. The CDR3 extends over 12 amino acids. Trimming shortened V by 4 bases and J by 4 bases, and 8 bases separated the two germline ends.

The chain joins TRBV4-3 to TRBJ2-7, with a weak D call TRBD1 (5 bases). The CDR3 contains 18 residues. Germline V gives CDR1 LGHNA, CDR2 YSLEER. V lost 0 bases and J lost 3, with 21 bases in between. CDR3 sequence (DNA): TGCGCCAGCAGCCAAGATCGATCGGCAGGGCAACTCCTCTACGAGCAGTACTTC. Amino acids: CASSQDRSAGQLLYEQYF.

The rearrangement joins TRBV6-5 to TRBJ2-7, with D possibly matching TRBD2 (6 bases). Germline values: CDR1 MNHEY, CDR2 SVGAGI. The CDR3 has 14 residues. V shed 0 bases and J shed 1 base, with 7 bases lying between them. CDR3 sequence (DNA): TGTGCCAGCAGTTACTCAGGGACTTCCTACGAGCAGTACTTC. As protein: CASSYSGTSYEQYF.

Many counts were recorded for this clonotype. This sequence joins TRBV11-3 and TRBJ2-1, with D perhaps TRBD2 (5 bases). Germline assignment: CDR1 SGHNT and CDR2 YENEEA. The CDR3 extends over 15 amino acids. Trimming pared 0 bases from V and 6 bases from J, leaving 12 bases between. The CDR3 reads CASSLEADGGNEQFF. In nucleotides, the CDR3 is TGTGCCAGCAGCTTAGAGGCGGACGGAGGCAATGAGCAGTTCTTC.

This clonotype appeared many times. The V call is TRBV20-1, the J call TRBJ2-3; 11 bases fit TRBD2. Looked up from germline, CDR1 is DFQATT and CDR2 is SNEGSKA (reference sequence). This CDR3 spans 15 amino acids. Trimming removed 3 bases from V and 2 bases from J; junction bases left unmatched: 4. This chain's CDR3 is CSASLLAGDTDTQYF. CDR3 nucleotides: TGCAGTGCTAGTCTACTAGCGGGAGACACAGATACGCAGTATTTT.

CDR3 nucleotide sequence: TGCGCCAGCAGCACGACAGCCTCTTACGAGCAGTACTTC. It codes for CASSTTASYEQYF. V is TRBV5-1 and J is TRBJ2-7, with D perhaps matching TRBD1 (5 bases). The CDR3 is made up of 13 amino acids. Germline CDR1 and CDR2: SGHRS and YFSETQ. V lost 4 bases to trimming and J lost 4 bases, with 12 bases between them.

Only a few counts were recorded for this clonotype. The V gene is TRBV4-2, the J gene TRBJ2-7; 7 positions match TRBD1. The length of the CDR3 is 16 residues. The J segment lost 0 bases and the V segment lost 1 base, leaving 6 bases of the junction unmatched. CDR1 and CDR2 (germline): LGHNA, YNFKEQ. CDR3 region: CASSQGAGDSSYEQYF. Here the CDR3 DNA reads TGTGCCAGCAGCCAAGGGGCCGGGGACAGCTCCTACGAGCAGTACTTC.

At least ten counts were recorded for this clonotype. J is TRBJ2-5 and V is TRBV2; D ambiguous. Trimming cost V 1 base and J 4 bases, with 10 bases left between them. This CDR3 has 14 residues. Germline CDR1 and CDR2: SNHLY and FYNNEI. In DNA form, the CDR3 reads TGTGCCAGCAGTGAAGGAACCGCCCGAGAGACCCAGTACTTC. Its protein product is CASSEGTARETQYF.

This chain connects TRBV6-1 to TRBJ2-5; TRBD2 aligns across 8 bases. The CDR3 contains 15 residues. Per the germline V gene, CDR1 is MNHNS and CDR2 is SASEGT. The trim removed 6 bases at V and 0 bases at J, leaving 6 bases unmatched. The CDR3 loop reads CASSSAGADQETQYF. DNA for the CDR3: TGTGCCAGCAGCTCAGCGGGAGCAGACCAAGAGACCCAGTACTTC.

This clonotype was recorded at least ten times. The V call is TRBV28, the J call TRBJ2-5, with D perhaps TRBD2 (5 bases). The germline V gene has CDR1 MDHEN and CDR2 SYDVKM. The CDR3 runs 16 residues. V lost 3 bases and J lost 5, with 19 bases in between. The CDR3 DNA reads TGTGCCAGCAGTTTGGTTGGACTCCTCGACACCGAGACCCAGTACTTC. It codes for CASSLVGLLDTETQYF.

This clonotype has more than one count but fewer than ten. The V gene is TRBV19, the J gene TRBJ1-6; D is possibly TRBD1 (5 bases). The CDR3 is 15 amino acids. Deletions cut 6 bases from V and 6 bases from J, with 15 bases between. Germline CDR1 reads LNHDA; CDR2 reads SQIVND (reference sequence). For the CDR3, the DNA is TGTGCCAGTAGACCCAGGGAAAGCGCTAATTCACCCCTCCACTTT. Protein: CASRPRESANSPLHF.

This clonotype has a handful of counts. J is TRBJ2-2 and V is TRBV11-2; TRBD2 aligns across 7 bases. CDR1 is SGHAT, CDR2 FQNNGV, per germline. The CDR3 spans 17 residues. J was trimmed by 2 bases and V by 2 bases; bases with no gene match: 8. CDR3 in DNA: TGTGCCAGCAGCTTAATATACGGGAGGACTAACACCGGGGAGCTGTTTTTT. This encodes CASSLIYGRTNTGELFF. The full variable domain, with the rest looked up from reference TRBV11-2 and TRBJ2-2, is EAGVAQSPRYKIIEKRQSVAFWCNPISGHATLYWYQQILGQGPKLLIQFQNNGVVDDSQLPKDRFSAERLKGVDSTLKIQPAKLEDSAVYLCASSLIYGRTNTGELFFGEGSRLTVL.

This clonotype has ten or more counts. The CDR3: CASSLEWETGERKLFF. The CDR3 DNA sequence: TGTGCCAGCAGCTTAGAGTGGGAGACGGGGGAGAGGAAACTGTTTTTT. The V call is TRBV7-8, the J call TRBJ1-4; a possible D gene is TRBD1 (5 bases). Germline V CDR1 and CDR2: SGHVS, FQNEAQ. CDR3 length: 16 residues. The V end lost 1 base, the J end lost 11 bases, and 20 bases lay between the germline ends.

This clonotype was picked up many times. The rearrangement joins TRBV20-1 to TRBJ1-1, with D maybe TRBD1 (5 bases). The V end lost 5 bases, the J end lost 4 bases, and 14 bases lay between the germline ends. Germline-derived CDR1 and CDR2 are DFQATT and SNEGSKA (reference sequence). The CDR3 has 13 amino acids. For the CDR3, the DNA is TGCAGTGCTCCTGACAGTCCCGGCACTGAAGCTTTCTTT. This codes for CSAPDSPGTEAFF.

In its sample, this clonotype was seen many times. CDR3 sequence: CASSLSTNRLEETQYF. The CDR3 nucleotides read TGTGCCAGCAGTTTATCGACGAACCGGTTGGAGGAGACCCAGTACTTC. This rearrangement joins TRBV27 to TRBJ2-5, with D unresolved. This CDR3 has 16 amino acids. Trimming removed 0 bases from V and 5 bases from J, with 16 bases in between. Germline CDR1 is MNHEY and CDR2 is SMNVEV (reference sequence).

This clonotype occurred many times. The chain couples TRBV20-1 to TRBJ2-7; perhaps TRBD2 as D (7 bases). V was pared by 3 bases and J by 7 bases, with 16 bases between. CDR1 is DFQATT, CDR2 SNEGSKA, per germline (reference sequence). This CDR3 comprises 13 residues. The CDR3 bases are TGCAGTGCTAGGGGGGCGGGAGTGCGGGAGCAGTACTTC. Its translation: CSARGAGVREQYF.

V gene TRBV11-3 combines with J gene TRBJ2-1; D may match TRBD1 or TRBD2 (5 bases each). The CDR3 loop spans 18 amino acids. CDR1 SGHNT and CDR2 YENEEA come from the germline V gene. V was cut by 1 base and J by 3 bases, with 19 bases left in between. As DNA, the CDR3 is TGTGCCAGCAGCTTAGGGGGGAGTAAGATTTCCGGCTACAATGAGCAGTTCTTC. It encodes CASSLGGSKISGYNEQFF. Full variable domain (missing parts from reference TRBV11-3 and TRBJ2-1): EAGVVQSPRYKIIEKKQPVAFWCNPISGHNTLYWYLQNLGQGPELLIRYENEEAVDDSQLPKDRFSAERLKGVDSTLKIQPAELGDSAVYLCASSLGGSKISGYNEQFFGPGTRLTVL.

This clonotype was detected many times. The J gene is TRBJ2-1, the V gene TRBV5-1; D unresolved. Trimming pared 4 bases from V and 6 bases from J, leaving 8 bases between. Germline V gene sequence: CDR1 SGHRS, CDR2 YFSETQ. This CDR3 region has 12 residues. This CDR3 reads CASSRLSNEQFF. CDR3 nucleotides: TGCGCCAGCAGCAGGCTTTCCAATGAGCAGTTCTTC.